A single T cell receptor (beta chain) is shown here with its context. TCRdb's copy holds only in-frame clones and misses some; the assay was immunoSEQ multiplex PCR. The table has around 450,000 clones, approximately 90% seen once. These data come from a study of Ad26.COV2.S vaccination and SARS-CoV-2 variants. The CDR3 is 18 residues long. The germline V gene has CDR1 LGHNA and CDR2 YSLEER. V lost 0 bases and J lost 3; bases outside the gene matches: 12. Treatment of the sample: over 15 received Ad26.COV2.S at low or high dose, single or two shots; about five received placebo; per-sample allocation not given. At day 63 after the first vaccine or placebo injection, samples were drawn.

This chain joins TRBV4-3 and TRBJ2-3; 7 bases align to TRBD1. The clonotype comes from a person between 18 and 65 years old who received the Ad26.COV2.S COVID-19 vaccine or a placebo. The material sequenced was peripheral blood, taken in a trial of Ad26.COV2.S vaccine versus placebo. CDR3 sequence reads: CASSQESTGIWSTDTQYF. The CDR3 nucleotides read TGCGCCAGCAGCCAAGAATCGACAGGGATTTGGTCAACAGATACGCAGTATTTT.